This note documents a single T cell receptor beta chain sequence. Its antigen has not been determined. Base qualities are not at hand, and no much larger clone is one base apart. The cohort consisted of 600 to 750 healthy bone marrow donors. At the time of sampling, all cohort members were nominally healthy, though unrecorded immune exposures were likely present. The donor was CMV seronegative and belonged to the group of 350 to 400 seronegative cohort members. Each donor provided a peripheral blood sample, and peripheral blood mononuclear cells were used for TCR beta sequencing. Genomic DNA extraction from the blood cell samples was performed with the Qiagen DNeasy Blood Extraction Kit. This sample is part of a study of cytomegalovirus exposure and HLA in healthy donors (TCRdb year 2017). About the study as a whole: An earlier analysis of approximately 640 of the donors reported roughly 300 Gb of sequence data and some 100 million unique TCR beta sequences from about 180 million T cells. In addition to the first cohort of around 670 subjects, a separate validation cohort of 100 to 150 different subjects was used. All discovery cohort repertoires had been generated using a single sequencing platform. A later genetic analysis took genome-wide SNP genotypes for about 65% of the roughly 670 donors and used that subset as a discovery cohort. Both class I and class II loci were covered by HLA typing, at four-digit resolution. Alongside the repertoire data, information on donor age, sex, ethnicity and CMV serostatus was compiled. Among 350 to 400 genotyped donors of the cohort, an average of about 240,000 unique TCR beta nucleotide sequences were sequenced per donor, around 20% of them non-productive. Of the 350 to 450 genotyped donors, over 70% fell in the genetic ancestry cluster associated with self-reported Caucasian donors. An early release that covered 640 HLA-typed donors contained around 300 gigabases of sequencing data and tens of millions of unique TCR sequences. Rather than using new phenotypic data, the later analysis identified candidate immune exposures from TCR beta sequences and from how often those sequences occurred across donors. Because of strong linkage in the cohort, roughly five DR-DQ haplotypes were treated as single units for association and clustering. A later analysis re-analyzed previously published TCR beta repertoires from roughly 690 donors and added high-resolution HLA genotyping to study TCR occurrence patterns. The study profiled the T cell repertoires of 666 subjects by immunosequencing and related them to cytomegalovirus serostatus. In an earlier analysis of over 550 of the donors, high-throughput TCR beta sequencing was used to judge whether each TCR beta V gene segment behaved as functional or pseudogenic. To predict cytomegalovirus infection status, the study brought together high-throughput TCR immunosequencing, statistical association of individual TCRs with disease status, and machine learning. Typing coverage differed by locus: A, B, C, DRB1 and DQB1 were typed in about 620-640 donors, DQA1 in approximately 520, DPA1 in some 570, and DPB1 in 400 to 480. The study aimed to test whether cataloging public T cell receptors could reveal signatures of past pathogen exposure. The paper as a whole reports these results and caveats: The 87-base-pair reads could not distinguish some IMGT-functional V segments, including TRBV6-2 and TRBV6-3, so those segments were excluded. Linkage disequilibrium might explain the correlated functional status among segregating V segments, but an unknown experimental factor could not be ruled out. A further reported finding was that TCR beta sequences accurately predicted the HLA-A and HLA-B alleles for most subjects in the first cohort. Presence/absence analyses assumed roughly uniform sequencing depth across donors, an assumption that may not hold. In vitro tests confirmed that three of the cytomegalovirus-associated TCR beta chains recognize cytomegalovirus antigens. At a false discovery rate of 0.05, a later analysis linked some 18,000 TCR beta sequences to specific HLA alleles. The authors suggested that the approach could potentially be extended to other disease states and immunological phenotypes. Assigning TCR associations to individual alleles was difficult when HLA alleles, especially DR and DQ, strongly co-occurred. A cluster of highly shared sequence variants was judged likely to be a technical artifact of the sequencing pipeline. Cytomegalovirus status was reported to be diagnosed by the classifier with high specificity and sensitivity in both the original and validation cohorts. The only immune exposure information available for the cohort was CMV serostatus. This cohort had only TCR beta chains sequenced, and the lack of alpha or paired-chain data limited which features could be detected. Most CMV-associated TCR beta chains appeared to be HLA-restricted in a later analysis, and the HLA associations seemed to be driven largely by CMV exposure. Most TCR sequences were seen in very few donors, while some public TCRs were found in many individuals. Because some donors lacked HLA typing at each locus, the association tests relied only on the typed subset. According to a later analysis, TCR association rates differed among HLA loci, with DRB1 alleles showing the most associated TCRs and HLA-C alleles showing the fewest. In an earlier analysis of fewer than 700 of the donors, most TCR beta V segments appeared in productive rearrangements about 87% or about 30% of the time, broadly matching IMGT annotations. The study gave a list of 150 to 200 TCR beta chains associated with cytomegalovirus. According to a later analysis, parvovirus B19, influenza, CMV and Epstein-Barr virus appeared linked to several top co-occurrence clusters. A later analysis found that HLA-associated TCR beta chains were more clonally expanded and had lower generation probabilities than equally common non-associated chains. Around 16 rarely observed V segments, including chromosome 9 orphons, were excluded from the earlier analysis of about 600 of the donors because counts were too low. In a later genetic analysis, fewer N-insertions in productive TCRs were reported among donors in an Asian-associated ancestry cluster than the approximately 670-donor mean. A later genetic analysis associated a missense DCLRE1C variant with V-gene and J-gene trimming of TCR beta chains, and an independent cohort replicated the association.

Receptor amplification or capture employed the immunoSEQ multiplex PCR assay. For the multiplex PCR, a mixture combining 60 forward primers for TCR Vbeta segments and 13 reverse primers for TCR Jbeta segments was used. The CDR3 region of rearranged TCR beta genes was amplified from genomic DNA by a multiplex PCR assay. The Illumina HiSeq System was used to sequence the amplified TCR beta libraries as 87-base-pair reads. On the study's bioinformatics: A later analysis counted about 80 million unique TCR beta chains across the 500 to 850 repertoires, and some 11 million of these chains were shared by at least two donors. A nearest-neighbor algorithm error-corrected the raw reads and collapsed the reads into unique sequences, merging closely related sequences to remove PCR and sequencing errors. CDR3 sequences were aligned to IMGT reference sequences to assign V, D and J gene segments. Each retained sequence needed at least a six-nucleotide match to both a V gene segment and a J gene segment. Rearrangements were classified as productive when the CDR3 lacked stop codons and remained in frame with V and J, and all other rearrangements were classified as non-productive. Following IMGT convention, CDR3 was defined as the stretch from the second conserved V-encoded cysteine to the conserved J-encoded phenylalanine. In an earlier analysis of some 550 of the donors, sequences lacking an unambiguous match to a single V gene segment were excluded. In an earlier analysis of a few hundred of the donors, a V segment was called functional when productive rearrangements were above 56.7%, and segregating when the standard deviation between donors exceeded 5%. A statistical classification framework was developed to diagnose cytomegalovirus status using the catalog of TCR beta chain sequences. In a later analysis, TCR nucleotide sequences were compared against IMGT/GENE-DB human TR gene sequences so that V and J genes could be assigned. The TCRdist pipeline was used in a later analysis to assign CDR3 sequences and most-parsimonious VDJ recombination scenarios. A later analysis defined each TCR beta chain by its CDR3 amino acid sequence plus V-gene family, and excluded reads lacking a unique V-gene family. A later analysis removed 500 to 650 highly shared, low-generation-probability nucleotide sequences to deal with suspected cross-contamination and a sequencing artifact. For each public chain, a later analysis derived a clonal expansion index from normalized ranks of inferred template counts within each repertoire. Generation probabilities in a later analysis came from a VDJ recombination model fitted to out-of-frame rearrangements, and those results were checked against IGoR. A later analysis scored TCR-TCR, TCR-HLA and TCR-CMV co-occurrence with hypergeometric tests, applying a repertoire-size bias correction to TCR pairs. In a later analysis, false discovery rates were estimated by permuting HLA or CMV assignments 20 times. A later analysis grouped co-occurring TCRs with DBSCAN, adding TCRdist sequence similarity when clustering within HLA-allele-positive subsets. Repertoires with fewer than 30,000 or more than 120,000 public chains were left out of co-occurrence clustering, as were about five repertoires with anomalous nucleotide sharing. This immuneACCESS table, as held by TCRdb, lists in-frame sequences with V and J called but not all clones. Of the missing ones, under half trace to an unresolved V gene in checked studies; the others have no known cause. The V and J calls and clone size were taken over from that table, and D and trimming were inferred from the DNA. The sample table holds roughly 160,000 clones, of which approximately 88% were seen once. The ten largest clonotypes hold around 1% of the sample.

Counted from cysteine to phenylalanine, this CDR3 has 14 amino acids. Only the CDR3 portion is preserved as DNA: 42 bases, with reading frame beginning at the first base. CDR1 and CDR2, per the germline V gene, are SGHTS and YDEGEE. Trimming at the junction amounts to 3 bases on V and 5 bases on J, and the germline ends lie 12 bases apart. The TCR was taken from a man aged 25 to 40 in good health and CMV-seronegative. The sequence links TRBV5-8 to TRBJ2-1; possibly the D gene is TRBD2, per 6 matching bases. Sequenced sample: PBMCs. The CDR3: CASSSTRGNNEQFF. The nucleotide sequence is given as TGTGCCAGCAGCTCGACTAGGGGTAACAATGAGCAGTTCTTC.